The 9 T cell receptor beta chains listed next were all sequenced from one sample in a study of Graves' ophthalmopathy and Graves' hyperthyroidism. The authors amplified TCR beta CDR3 regions, and they did so from RNA transcripts for repertoire sequencing. The library came from an HTBI-primed first-round RT-PCR and a second-round multiplex PCR. TCRdb called the multiplex PCR reads again in MiXCR, with one record for every CDR3 protein. The sample yields around 520,000 distinct CDR3 sequences, roughly 40% seen once. Sample: peripheral blood or thyroid tissue (not recorded which). Receptors originate from an adult man with Graves' hyperthyroidism.

This rearrangement joins TRBV7-2 to TRBJ1-6; 8 nucleotides match TRBD1. V lost 4 bases and J lost 6; bases outside the gene matches: 5. CDR1 is SGHTA, CDR2 FQGNSA, per germline. The CDR3 totals 15 residues. CDR3 amino acids: CASSSSGGSNSPLHF. The DNA of the CDR3 is TGTGCCAGCAGCTCCTCAGGGGGCAGTAATTCACCCCTCCACTTT.

This clonotype was detected only a few times. J is TRBJ2-7 and V is TRBV18; no firm D call. The V end lost 3 bases, the J end lost 5 bases, and 14 bases lay between the germline ends. The CDR3 runs to 14 residues. Germline-derived CDR1 and CDR2 are KGHSH and LQKENI. Here the CDR3 DNA reads TGTGCCAGCTCACCCTCCAGATCCCGCCACGAGCAGTACTTC. It specifies CASSPSRSRHEQYF.

The chain is built from TRBV7-2 and TRBJ2-3; weak D call: TRBD2 (6 bases). The CDR3 length is 17 residues. The V gene's germline CDR1 is SGHTA and CDR2 FQGNSA. Trimming took 9 bases from V and 2 from J, leaving 24 bases between them. The CDR3 nucleotides read TGTGCCAGTCAAGACCAAGACCGGGAGAAGCACACAGATACGCAGTATTTT. It translates to CASQDQDREKHTDTQYF.

The genes are TRBV6-1 and TRBJ1-1; 8 bases map to TRBD1. Germline CDR1 is MNHNS and CDR2 is SASEGT. The V gene end was trimmed by 6 bases and the J gene end by 2 bases; junction bases not matched to a gene: 5. CDR3 length equals 14 residues. The CDR3 sequence: CASRRDRLNTEAFF. The CDR3 DNA reads as TGTGCCAGCAGAAGGGACAGGTTAAACACTGAAGCTTTCTTT.

This clonotype was observed many times. V usage is TRBV20-1 and J usage is TRBJ2-6, with D possibly being TRBD1 (5 bases). This CDR3 spans 17 amino acids. Per the germline V gene, CDR1 is DFQATT and CDR2 is SNEGSKA (reference sequence). Between the trimmed V and J ends, which lost 1 base and 0 bases, there was a span of 13 bases. Written as DNA, the CDR3 is TGCAGTGCTAGAGGGGCAGGGCCTATCTCTGGGGCCAACGTCCTGACTTTC. Protein sequence: CSARGAGPISGANVLTF.

At least ten counts were recorded for this clonotype. The V and J genes are TRBV20-1 and TRBJ1-2, with TRBD1 identical over 7 bases. The CDR3 totals 13 residues. CDR1 is DFQATT, CDR2 SNEGSKA, per germline (reference sequence). Unmatched junction bases numbered 10, after V lost 5 bases and J lost 7 bases. The CDR3 is CSASGGTASGYTF. The CDR3 DNA follows: TGCAGTGCTTCAGGCGGGACAGCTAGTGGCTACACCTTC.

The rearrangement uses TRBV5-1 and TRBJ2-3, with 12 bases matching TRBD1. Trimming cost V 4 bases and J 5 bases; bases outside gene matches: 5. CDR3 length: 15 amino acids. Per germline, CDR1 SGHRS and CDR2 YFSETQ. Here the CDR3 DNA reads TGCGCCAGCAGCAGGGACAGGGGGCGAGAAGATACGCAGTATTTT. It specifies CASSRDRGREDTQYF.

This clonotype was counted only a few times. This sequence joins TRBV7-2 and TRBJ1-2; 10 bases are a match to TRBD1. The CDR3 contains 15 residues. The V gene end was trimmed by 3 bases and the J gene end by 4 bases; junction bases not matched to a gene: 5. Germline V gene sequence: CDR1 SGHTA, CDR2 FQGNSA. The DNA for the CDR3 is TGTGCCAGCAGCTTCTCGGGACAGGGGCTCTATGGCTACACCTTC. This encodes CASSFSGQGLYGYTF.

This chain uses TRBV7-7 with TRBJ2-5, with 11 positions matching TRBD2. The V gene's germline CDR1 is SSHAT and CDR2 FNYEAQ (reference sequence). CDR3 length: 17 residues. Trimming removed 5 bases from V and 4 bases from J; junction bases left unmatched: 12. CDR3 sequence (DNA): TGTGCCAGCAGCCAAGAATTCCTAGCGGGGGGCCGAGAGACCCAGTACTTC. Translated: CASSQEFLAGGRETQYF.